This T cell receptor beta chain appears in the sequencing data of a study of T cells after posttransplantation cyclophosphamide (TCRdb year 2016). Turning to the overall study: Using TRB sequencing, the study followed how the T cell repertoire rebuilt after myeloablative bone marrow transplantation with posttransplantation cyclophosphamide given as GVHD prophylaxis. Antigen receptor sequencing covered samples from roughly 35 PTCy-treated patients and about 17 of their related bone marrow donors. Blood from all 30 or so PTCy patients who had 1-year posttransplant specimens underwent TRB sequencing. In 3 patients, up to about 3 additional blood samples taken between 2 and 5.2 years after transplant also underwent TRB sequencing, as did pretransplant blood from 4 patients. Because TRA and TRB clonality correlated tightly in 9 samples, later TCR analyses were limited to TRB. Public TRB sequences were queried against a database of over 3,600 sequences associated with responses to pathogens, tumor antigens, self-antigens and alloantigens.

Genomic DNA was the input for TRB sequencing, which was run either with the immunoSEQ assay at survey resolution or with the hsTCRB kit. The authors' analysis ran thus. The immunoSEQ software was used for initial read processing, and the LymphoSeq R package was used for repertoire analyses. Clonality was calculated as 1 minus normalized Shannon entropy, and the Gini coefficient was also calculated for each TRB dataset. Phenotypes of unsorted samples were inferred by mapping TRB sequences from sorted subsets of the recipient or donor onto the same recipient's unsorted samples. The clones in this table, taken by TCRdb from immuneACCESS, are in-frame only. Not every clone is retained; where verified, under half of the shortfall comes from an unresolved V gene, and the cause of the rest is unknown. The V and J calls and clone size are taken from that table; D and trimming were inferred from the DNA. This sample comprises about 3,800 clones, about 81% of them detected only once. Of the sample, about 19% falls within the top ten clones.

What this sample's treatment or condition label stands for: high-dose cyclophosphamide on days +3 and +4 as single-agent GVHD prophylaxis. For conditioning, the PTCy patients got busulfan and fludarabine, then a related or unrelated marrow graft, followed by cyclophosphamide on days +3 and +4. The PTCy-treated patients were drawn from a prospective, multi-institutional clinical trial. Mononuclear cells from peripheral blood and bone marrow were separated by Ficoll-Hypaque density centrifugation and then cryopreserved. Broader findings and caveats from the paper: The TRB repertoires of T cells infiltrating skin or GI tract showed only limited overlap with the TRB repertoires of T cells in blood. Across approximately 45 patients, TRB clonality was highly associated with recipient CMV seropositivity and CMV reactivation, and PTCy diversity was similar to diversity in CNI/methotrexate controls. Donor-recipient similarity was low at 1-2 months but rose over the first year, and later blood repertoires were often dominated by donor CD8+ memory clones.

In regard to this clone: Its specific antigen is unknown. No quality values exist for individual bases; no much larger clone is one base distant.

Source: PBMCs, taken after an allogeneic stem cell transplant with post-transplant cyclophosphamide. This clonotype was sampled from a female patient aged 50-60 years who received an allogeneic stem cell transplant from a related donor, was CMV-positive, and had no GVHD. Donor T cells from the graft may be present among the T cells after a transplant.

The sequence in DNA is TGTGCCAGCAGCAGTATACAGGGGGCGCAGAACTATGGCTACACCTTC. It encodes CASSSIQGAQNYGYTF. This chain joins TRBV7-7 to TRBJ1-2, with 9 bases in between that match TRBD1. The germline V gene (reference sequence) yields SSHAT for CDR1 and FNYEAQ for CDR2. The CDR3, from cysteine to phenylalanine, totals 16 residues. This entry keeps only the CDR3 DNA: 48 bases, framed from base 1. The germline V end is reduced by 5 bases and the J end by 2 bases; junction bases left unmatched: 9.